Listed below are T cell receptor beta chains from one sample, sequenced in a study of blood T cell repertoires in COVID-19. TCRdb's table, derived via immunoSEQ multiplex PCR, lists solely in-frame clones and lacks some. The sample gives roughly 140,000 clones, 65% to 90% of which show up once; roughly 3.5% is in the top ten. What was sequenced was peripheral blood. The receptors shown here come from a man in his 70s with acute or convalescent COVID-19. Both conserved end residues are part of each CDR3. A D gene is named only where the DNA matches it firmly. Where a row states a size, it is once, few, many or the class of an expanded clone; other rows omit it.

j_call,d_call,clone_size,v_call,cdr3_aa
TRBJ2-7,TRBD2,NA,TRBV12-5,CASGLAKGRDYPYEQYF
TRBJ2-3,TRBD2,once,TRBV29-1,CSVAQREGPATQYF
TRBJ1-5,TRBD1,many,TRBV19,CASSRGTGQSLQPQHF
TRBJ1-1,NA,NA,TRBV15,CATSRDIIVEAFF
TRBJ2-5,NA,NA,TRBV7-9,CASSLVGGWETQYF
TRBJ2-2,TRBD2,NA,TRBV7-9,CASSPQLAGGAGELFF
TRBJ2-1,TRBD2,NA,TRBV7-3,CASSSRTSGSRNEQFF
TRBJ2-2,NA,NA,TRBV9,CASSLGADPNTGELFF
TRBJ1-5,TRBD1,NA,TRBV6-5,CASRTGGVGQPQHF
TRBJ1-1,TRBD1,NA,TRBV6-4,CARRTGESTFF
TRBJ2-5,NA,NA,TRBV7-8,CASSLALGIETQYF
TRBJ2-5,TRBD1,NA,TRBV18,CASSSTQGGSLFQETQYF
TRBJ2-7,TRBD2,NA,TRBV7-9,CASSPGTSKEEQYF
TRBJ2-2,NA,NA,TRBV7-2,CASSLLAWGTGELFF
TRBJ1-3,NA,NA,TRBV5-4,CASSLETDLGNTIYF
TRBJ2-1,NA,NA,TRBV14,CASSPRTYSYNEQFF
TRBJ1-1,NA,once,TRBV11-1,CASSLAAGGFWTLNTEAFF
TRBJ1-1,NA,NA,TRBV5-5,CASSFLSGTEAFF
TRBJ2-5,NA,NA,TRBV5-1,CASSLDVSERETQYF
TRBJ2-7,TRBD2,NA,TRBV28,CASSTRGTSGSSSYEQYF
TRBJ1-1,NA,once,TRBV18,CASSIRGGNTEAFF
TRBJ2-1,TRBD2,NA,TRBV5-1,CASSSGLAGGRLYNEQFF
TRBJ2-7,NA,NA,TRBV30,CAWSFYEGVEQYF
TRBJ2-2,NA,NA,TRBV28,CASSLEWLALNTGELFF
TRBJ2-7,TRBD1,NA,TRBV29-1,CSVQRVRTGGEQYF
TRBJ1-4,NA,NA,TRBV28,CASGDGATNEKLFF
TRBJ1-6,NA,NA,TRBV27,CASRINRAGLPTSPLHF
TRBJ1-1,NA,few,TRBV27,CASSYGGMNTEAFF
TRBJ1-1,TRBD1,NA,TRBV2,CASRDRTGPDTEAFF
TRBJ2-1,TRBD2,few,TRBV19,CASSGLAGGLEDNEQFF
TRBJ2-7,NA,NA,TRBV11-2,CASSKGPKGAYEQYF
TRBJ1-5,NA,NA,TRBV5-6,CASSSQGSNQPQHF
TRBJ2-7,TRBD2,NA,TRBV11-1,CASSFKTSGIYEQYF
TRBJ1-3,NA,NA,TRBV11-1,CASSSKQGHSGNTIYF
TRBJ2-6,TRBD1,NA,TRBV5-4,CASSTPGTGAGGGANVLTF
TRBJ2-6,NA,NA,TRBV29-1,CSARTARSGANVLTF
TRBJ1-6,NA,few,TRBV28,CASSYIRTAFSPLHF